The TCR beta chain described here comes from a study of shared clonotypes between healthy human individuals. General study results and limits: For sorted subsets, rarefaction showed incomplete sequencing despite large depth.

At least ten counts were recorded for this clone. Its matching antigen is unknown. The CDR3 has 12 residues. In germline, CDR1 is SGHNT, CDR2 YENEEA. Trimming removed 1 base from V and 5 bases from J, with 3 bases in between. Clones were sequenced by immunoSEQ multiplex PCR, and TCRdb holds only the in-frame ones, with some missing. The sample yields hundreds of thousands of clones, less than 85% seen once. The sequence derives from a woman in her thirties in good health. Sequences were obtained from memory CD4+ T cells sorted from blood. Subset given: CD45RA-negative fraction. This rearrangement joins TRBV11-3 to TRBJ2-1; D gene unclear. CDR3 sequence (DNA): TGTGCCAGCAGCTTAGTGGACAATGAGCAGTTCTTC. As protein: CASSLVDNEQFF. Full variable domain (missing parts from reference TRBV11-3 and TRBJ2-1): EAGVVQSPRYKIIEKKQPVAFWCNPISGHNTLYWYLQNLGQGPELLIRYENEEAVDDSQLPKDRFSAERLKGVDSTLKIQPAELGDSAVYLCASSLVDNEQFFGPGTRLTVL.